The T cell receptor (beta chain) described here comes from a study of T cell responses to AZD1222 COVID-19 vaccine. Study-wide results and limits: Possibly, clonal diversity was underestimated; donors were largely white British and included more females. The breadth and depth of Spike-specific TCRs increased once two AZD1222 doses had been given. Reports indicate that nearly half of spike-specific TCRs are directed at unmutated variant regions. Regions 160-218 and 743-854 held dominance among vaccine-associated CD4 TCRs, which spanned spike.

This table comes from immunoSEQ multiplex PCR, and its TCRdb copy is limited to in-frame clones, with some not included. This sample has 50,000 to 70,000 clones, with around 83% found just once. On this clone itself: The antigen remains unidentified.

J lost 10 bases, V lost 4 bases, and 10 bases had no gene match. CDR1 and CDR2 (germline): GTSNPN, SVGIG (reference sequence). This CDR3 comprises 13 residues. The TCR was taken from an adult in good health. This sample comprised peripheral blood, obtained on day 0 of MenACWY control vaccination. The chain recombines TRBV30 with TRBJ2-1, with TRBD2 matching over 7 bases. CDR3 loop: CAWNGGSLGEQFF. The DNA for the CDR3 is TGTGCCTGGAACGGCGGGAGTCTCGGGGAGCAGTTCTTC.